Reported below is one T cell receptor beta chain. Its antigen is currently not known. Within one base of it there is no much larger clone, and no base qualities were kept. This sample is part of a study of blood T cell repertoires in COVID-19 (dated by TCRdb to the early 2020s). For context, the study as a whole: Samples covering the acute and convalescent phases of COVID-19 were provided by collaborators in the United States, Italy and Spain. The material from the prospective study consisted of cDNA or gDNA derived from T cells, B-cell-depleted T cells, or PBMCs. Deeply sampled blood TCRbeta repertoires from subjects exposed to, actively infected with, or recovered from COVID-19 were included in the dataset. The repertoires were made available in a free public database intended to serve as a resource for research on the immune response to SARS-CoV-2. Samples came from the ongoing ImmuneRACE study (first 160 participants) plus 1,254 subjects from 6 global collaborators. Sample metadata almost always included a de-identified subject ID, COVID-19 status, age in years and sex. Where available, HLA class I and class II types were obtained from metadata supplied by the sample provider rather than from assay-based typing. Here is what the overall study found, with its caveats: The quantity of clinical and demographic metadata differed by source and by participant and was supplied without curation.

Whole blood was collected in K2EDTA tubes by collaborating institutions according to the institutions' own protocols. Collaborator samples were shipped for TCRbeta analysis as frozen whole blood, isolated PBMCs, or DNA extracted from either sample type. TCRbeta CDR3 regions were amplified from genomic DNA by means of the immunoSEQ Assay, a bias-controlled multiplex PCR. The paper's data handling went like this. Within the assay, amplification of reference gene primers was used to estimate how many nucleated cells each sample contained. Sequence reads were collapsed and filtered to measure the absolute abundance of every unique TCRbeta CDR3 rearrangement. For each sample, productive Simpson clonality was calculated by taking the square root of Simpson's diversity index across productive rearrangements. TCRdb took this table from immuneACCESS and kept in-frame rearrangements with V and J called. Such tables lack part of the clones; where checked against another copy, unresolved V genes explain under half of the gap, and the rest is unexplained. D and trimming come from the DNA, and the V and J calls and clone size come from that table. The sample contains about 100,000 clones, just under 85% of them found a single time. About an eighth of the sample is in the top ten clones.

This TCR was sampled from a man over 45 with active or convalescent COVID-19. Sequences were obtained from peripheral blood.

The CDR3 protein sequence reads: CASSSSAGGSYNEQFF. The base sequence is TGTGCCAGCAGCTCCTCAGCGGGAGGTTCCTACAATGAGCAGTTCTTC. The rearranged chain carries TRBV7-3 and TRBJ2-1; TRBD2 aligns with 9 central bases. CDR3 length: 16 amino acids, cysteine to phenylalanine. Just the 48-base CDR3 DNA is kept, in frame starting at base 1. The germline V gene provides CDR1 SGHTA and CDR2 FQGTGA. After removal of 4 bases from V and 1 base from J, the junction retains 5 bases not matched to a gene.